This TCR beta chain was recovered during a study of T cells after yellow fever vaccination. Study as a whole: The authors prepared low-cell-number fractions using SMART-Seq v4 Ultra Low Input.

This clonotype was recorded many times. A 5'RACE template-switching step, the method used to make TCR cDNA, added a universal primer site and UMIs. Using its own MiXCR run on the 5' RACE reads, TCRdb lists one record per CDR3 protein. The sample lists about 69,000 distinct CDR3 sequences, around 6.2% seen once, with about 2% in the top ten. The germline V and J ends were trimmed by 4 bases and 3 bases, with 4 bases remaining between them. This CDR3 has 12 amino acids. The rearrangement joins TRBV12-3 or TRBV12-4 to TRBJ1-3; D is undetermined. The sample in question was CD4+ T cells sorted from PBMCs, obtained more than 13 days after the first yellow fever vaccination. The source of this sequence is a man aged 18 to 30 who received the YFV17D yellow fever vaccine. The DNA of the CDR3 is TGTGCCAGCAGTTCCCTTGGAAACACCATATATTTT. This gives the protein CASSSLGNTIYF.